The TCR beta chain described here comes from a study of cytomegalovirus exposure and HLA in healthy donors. Turning to the study itself: Earlier results showed 117 million unique TCR beta sequences derived from approximately 170 million T cells.

Of note for this clone: Its antigen is as yet unknown.

From germline, CDR1 is SNHLY and CDR2 FYNNEI. This CDR3 comprises 15 residues. Trimming shortened V by 8 bases and J by 0 bases, and 14 bases separated the two germline ends. The donors (healthy individuals) were bone marrow donors. Study-level findings and limits: As was reported, the classifier diagnosed cytomegalovirus status with high specificity and sensitivity. The study reported that TCR beta sequences accurately predicted HLA-A and HLA-B alleles in most subjects.

It was with 60 Vbeta and 13 Jbeta primers that the PCR ran. Only in-frame clones appear in the TCRdb table, and some are missing; sequencing was by immunoSEQ multiplex PCR. The sample yields around 120,000 clones, about 80% seen once. The sample consisted of PBMCs. This TCR was recovered from a man in his thirties or forties in good health and CMV-seronegative. The J gene is TRBJ1-5, the V gene TRBV2; a possible D gene is TRBD1 (6 bases). CDR3 DNA sequence: TGTGCCAGCCACGGACAGCCAAATAGCAATCAGCCCCAGCATTTT. Its translation: CASHGQPNSNQPQHF.